These 6 T cell receptor beta chains were all obtained from the same sample, sequenced in a study of OX40 agonist ivuxolimab in advanced cancers. Sequencing used immunoSEQ multiplex PCR; TCRdb keeps in-frame clones, though not all of them. The table includes around 25,000 clones, approximately 85% detected once. The source was CD4+ or CD8+ T cells sorted from blood, collected in a trial of the OX40 agonist ivuxolimab. The receptors were gathered from an adult with an advanced solid tumor such as melanoma, head and neck, liver or kidney cancer.

The J gene is TRBJ2-5, the V gene TRBV5-6, with 8 bases lining up with TRBD1. The CDR3 is 16 residues long. The germline CDR1 and CDR2 sequences are SGHDT and YYEEEE. V shed 3 bases and J 1 base; nucleotides not matched to a gene: 8. CDR3 loop: CASSWWTGSPQETQYF. DNA for the CDR3: TGTGCCAGCAGCTGGTGGACAGGGTCACCCCAAGAGACCCAGTACTTC.

This chain links TRBV2 with TRBJ1-4, with D maybe TRBD1 (6 bases). CDR3 length: 13 amino acids. Per germline, CDR1 SNHLY and CDR2 FYNNEI. V was cut by 6 bases and J by 8 bases, with 13 bases left in between. CDR3 sequence: CASRGGLGEKLFF. CDR3 DNA: TGTGCCAGCAGGGGGGGGCTCGGGGAAAAACTGTTTTTT.

This chain uses TRBV27 with TRBJ2-1; TRBD1 might be the D (6 bases). This CDR3 has 15 residues. V lost 4 bases to trimming and J lost 6 bases, with 16 bases between them. Germline assignment: CDR1 MNHEY and CDR2 SMNVEV (reference sequence). CDR3 residues: CASSSTGRGLNEQFF. For the CDR3, the DNA is TGTGCCAGCAGTTCAACAGGGAGAGGGCTCAATGAGCAGTTCTTC.

The chain employs TRBV19 and TRBJ1-4; 8 bases align to TRBD1. Germline CDR1 is LNHDA and CDR2 is SQIVND (reference sequence). Losses at the gene ends were 6 bases for V and 3 bases for J; bases not matched to a gene: 6. There are 15 residues in the CDR3. CDR3 nucleotide sequence: TGTGCCAGTAGGGACAGGGTGAATGCTAATGAAAAACTGTTTTTT. This translates into CASRDRVNANEKLFF.

The chain links TRBV5-1 to TRBJ2-1, with 11 bases lining up with TRBD2. This CDR3 has 16 residues. V gave up 6 bases and J gave up 10 bases; unmatched junction bases: 15. Germline-derived CDR1 and CDR2 are SGHRS and YFSETQ. CDR3 loop: CASTPGAAGLAEEQFF. CDR3 DNA: TGCGCCAGCACCCCAGGGGCTGCGGGACTAGCGGAGGAGCAGTTCTTC.

This clone was seen only once. This sequence joins TRBV11-3 and TRBJ2-1, with 7 positions matching TRBD1. The CDR3 is made up of 13 amino acids. Trimming at V came to 4 bases and at J to 4 bases, leaving 1 base not matched to a gene. Germline CDR1 reads SGHNT; CDR2 reads YENEEA. CDR3 DNA sequence: TGTGCCAGCAGCTCAGGGGGTTACAATGAGCAGTTCTTC. It is translated as CASSSGGYNEQFF. Variable domain in full (rest from reference TRBV11-3 and TRBJ2-1): EAGVVQSPRYKIIEKKQPVAFWCNPISGHNTLYWYLQNLGQGPELLIRYENEEAVDDSQLPKDRFSAERLKGVDSTLKIQPAELGDSAVYLCASSSGGYNEQFFGPGTRLTVL.